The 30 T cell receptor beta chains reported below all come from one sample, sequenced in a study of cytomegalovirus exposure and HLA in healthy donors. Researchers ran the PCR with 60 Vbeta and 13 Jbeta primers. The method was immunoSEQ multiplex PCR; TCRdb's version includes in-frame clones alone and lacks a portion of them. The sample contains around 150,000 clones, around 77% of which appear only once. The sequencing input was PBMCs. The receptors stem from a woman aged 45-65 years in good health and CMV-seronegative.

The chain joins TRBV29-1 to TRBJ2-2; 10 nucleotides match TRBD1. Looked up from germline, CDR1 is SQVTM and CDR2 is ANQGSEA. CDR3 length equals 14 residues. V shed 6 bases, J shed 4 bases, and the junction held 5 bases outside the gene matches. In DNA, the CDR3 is TGCAGCGTCACCGGGACAGGGGTCACCGGGGAGCTGTTTTTT. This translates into CSVTGTGVTGELFF.

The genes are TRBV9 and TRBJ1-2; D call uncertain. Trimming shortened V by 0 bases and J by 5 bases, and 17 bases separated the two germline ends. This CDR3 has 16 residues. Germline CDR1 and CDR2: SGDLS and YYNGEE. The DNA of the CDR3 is TGTGCCAGCAGCGTAGGGAGCGACCCGTATCGGTATGGCTACACCTTC. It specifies CASSVGSDPYRYGYTF.

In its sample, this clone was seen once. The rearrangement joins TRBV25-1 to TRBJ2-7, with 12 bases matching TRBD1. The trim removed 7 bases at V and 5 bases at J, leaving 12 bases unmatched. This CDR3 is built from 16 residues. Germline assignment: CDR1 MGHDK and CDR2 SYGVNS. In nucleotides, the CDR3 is TGTGCCAGCATTTATAGGTTCTGGGACAGGGGGCACGAGCAGTACTTC. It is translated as CASIYRFWDRGHEQYF.

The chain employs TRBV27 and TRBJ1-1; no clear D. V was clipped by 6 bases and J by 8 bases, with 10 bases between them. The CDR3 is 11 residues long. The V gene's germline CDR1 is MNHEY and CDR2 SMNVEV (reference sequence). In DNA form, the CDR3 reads TGTGCCAGCAGGCGCGGGTCCGAAGCTTTCTTT. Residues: CASRRGSEAFF.

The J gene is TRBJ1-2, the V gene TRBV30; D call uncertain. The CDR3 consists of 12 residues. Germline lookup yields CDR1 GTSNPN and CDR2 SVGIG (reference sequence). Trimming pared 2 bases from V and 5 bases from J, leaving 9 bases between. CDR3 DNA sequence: TGTGCCTGGAGTACTAATTTGTATGGCTACACCTTC. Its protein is CAWSTNLYGYTF.

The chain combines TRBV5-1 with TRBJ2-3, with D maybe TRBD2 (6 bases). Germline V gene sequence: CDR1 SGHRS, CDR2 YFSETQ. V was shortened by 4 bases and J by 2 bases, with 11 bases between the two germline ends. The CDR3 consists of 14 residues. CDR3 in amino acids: CASSDAGYTDTQYF. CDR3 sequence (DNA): TGCGCCAGCAGCGACGCGGGATACACAGATACGCAGTATTTT.

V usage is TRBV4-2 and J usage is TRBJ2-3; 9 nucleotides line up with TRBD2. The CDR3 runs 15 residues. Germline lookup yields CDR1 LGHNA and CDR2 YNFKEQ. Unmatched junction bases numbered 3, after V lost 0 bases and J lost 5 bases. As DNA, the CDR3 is TGTGCCAGCAGCCAAGACGAGCGGGGGGTAGATACGCAGTATTTT. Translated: CASSQDERGVDTQYF.

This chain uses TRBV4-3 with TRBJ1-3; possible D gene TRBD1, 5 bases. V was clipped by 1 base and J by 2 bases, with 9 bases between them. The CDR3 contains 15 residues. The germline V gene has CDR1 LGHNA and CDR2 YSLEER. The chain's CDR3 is CASSQGQMTGNTIYF. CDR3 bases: TGCGCCAGCAGCCAAGGACAGATGACTGGAAACACCATATATTTT.

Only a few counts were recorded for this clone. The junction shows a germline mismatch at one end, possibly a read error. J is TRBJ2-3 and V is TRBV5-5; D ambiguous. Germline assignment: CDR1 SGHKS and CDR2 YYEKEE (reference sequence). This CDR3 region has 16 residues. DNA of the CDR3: TGTGCCAGCAGCTTTCGAGACACCGTGGGCACGGATACGCAGTATTTT. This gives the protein CASSFRDTVGTDTQYF.

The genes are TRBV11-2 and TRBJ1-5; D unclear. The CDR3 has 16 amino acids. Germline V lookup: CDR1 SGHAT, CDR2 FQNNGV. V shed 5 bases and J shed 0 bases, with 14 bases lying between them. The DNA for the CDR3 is TGTGCCAGCAGCCAGGAGGGAGGATATAGCAATCAGCCCCAGCATTTT. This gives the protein CASSQEGGYSNQPQHF. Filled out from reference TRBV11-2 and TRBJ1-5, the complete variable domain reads EAGVAQSPRYKIIEKRQSVAFWCNPISGHATLYWYQQILGQGPKLLIQFQNNGVVDDSQLPKDRFSAERLKGVDSTLKIQPAKLEDSAVYLCASSQEGGYSNQPQHFGDGTRLSIL.

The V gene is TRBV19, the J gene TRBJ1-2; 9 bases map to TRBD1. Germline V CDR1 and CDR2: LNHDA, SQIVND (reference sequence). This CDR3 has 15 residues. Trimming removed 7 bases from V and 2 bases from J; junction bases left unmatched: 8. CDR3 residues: CASTQSGQGNYGYTF. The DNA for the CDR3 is TGTGCCAGTACCCAATCCGGACAGGGGAACTATGGCTACACCTTC.

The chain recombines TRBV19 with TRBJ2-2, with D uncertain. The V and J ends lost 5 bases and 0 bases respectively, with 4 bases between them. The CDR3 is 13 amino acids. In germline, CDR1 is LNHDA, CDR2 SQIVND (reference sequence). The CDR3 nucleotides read TGTGCCAGTAGTCGGGCGAACACCGGGGAGCTGTTTTTT. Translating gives CASSRANTGELFF. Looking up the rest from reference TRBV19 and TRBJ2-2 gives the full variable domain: DGGITQSPKYLFRKEGQNVTLSCEQNLNHDAMYWYRQDPGQGLRLIYYSQIVNDFQKGDIAEGYSVSREKKESFPLTVTSAQKNPTAFYLCASSRANTGELFFGEGSRLTVL.

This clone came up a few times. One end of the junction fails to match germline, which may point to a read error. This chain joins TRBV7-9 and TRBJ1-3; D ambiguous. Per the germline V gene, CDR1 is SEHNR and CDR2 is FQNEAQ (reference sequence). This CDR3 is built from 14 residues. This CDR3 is CSSSSSFFVNTIYF. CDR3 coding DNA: TGTTCCAGCAGCTCCTCCTTCTTCGTTAACACCATATATTTT.

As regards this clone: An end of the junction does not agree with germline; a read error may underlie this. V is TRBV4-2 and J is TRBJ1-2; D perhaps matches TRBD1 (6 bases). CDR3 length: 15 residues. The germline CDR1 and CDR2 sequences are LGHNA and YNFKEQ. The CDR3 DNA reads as TGTGCCAGCAGCCAAGAGACCGGGACACAGGGTGGCTACCCCTTC. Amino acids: CASSQETGTQGGYPF.

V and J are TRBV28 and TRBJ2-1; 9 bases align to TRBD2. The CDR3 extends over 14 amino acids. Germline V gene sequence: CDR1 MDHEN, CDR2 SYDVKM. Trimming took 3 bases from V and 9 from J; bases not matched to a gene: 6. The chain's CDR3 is CASSFLRGGIEQFF. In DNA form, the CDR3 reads TGTGCCAGCAGTTTCTTGCGGGGGGGGATTGAGCAGTTCTTC.

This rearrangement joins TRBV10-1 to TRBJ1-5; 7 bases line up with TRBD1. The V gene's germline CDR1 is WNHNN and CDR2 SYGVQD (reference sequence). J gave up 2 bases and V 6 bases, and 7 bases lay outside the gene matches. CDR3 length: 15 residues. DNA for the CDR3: TGCGCCAGCAGCCGGACAGGTGTTGGCAATCAGCCCCAGCATTTT. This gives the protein CASSRTGVGNQPQHF.

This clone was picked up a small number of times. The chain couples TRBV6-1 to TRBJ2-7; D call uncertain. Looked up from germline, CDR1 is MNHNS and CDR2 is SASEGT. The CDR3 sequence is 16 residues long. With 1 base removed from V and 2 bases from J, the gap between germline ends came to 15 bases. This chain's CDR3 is CASSEEALGNAYEQYF. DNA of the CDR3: TGTGCCAGCAGTGAAGAGGCTCTGGGCAACGCCTACGAGCAGTACTTC.

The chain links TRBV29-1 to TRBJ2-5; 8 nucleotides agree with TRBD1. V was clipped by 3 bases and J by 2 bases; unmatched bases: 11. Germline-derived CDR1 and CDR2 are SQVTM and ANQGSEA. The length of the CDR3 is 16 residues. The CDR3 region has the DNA TGCAGCGTTGAGCAATGGACAGGGTCGCCACAAGAGACCCAGTACTTC. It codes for CSVEQWTGSPQETQYF.

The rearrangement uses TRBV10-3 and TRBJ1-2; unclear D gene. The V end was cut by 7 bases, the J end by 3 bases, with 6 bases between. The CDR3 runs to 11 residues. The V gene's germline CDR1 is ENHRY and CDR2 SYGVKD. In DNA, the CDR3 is TGTGCCATCAATAGCGACTATGGCTACACCTTC. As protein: CAINSDYGYTF.

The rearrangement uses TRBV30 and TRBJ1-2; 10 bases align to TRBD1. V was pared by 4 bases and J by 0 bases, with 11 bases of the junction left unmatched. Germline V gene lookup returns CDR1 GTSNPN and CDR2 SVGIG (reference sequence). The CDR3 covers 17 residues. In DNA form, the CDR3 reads TGTGCCTGGAATCCTCGGGACAGGGGATTCGCTAACTATGGCTACACCTTC. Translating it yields CAWNPRDRGFANYGYTF.

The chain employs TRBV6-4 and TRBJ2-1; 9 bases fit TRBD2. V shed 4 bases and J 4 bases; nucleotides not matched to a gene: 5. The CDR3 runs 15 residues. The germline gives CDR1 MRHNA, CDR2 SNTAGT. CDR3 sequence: CASSVGGGEYNEQFF. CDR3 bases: TGTGCCAGCAGTGTGGGCGGGGGGGAGTACAATGAGCAGTTCTTC.

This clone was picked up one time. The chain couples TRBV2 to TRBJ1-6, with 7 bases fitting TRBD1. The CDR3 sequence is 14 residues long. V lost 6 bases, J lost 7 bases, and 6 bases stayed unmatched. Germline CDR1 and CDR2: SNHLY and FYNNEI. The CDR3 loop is CASSADRINSPLHF. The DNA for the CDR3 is TGTGCCAGCAGCGCGGACAGGATAAATTCACCCCTCCACTTT.

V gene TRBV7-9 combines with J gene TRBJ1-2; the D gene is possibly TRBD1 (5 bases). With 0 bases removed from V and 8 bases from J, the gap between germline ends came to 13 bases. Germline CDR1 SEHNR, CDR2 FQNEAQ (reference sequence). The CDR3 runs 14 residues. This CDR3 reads CASSLAWAGNGYTF. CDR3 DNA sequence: TGTGCCAGCAGCTTAGCGTGGGCAGGGAACGGCTACACCTTC.

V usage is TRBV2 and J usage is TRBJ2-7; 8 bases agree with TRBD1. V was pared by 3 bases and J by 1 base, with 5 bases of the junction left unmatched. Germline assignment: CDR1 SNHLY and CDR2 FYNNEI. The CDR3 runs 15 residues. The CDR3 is CASSDQGTGSYEQYF. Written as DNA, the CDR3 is TGTGCCAGCAGTGATCAAGGGACAGGTTCCTACGAGCAGTACTTC.

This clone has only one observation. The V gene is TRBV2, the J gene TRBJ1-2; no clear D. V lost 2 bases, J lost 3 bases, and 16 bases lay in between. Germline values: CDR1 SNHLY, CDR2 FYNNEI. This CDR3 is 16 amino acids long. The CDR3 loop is CASSEWASGYDYGYTF. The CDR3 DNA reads TGTGCCAGCAGTGAATGGGCCTCGGGGTACGACTATGGCTACACCTTC. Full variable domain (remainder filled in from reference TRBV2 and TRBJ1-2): EPEVTQTPSHQVTQMGQEVILRCVPISNHLYFYWYRQILGQKVEFLVSFYNNEISEKSEIFDDQFSVERPDGSNFTLKIRSTKLEDSAMYFCASSEWASGYDYGYTFGSGTRLTVV.

CDR3 sequence: CASSLANRGVSTDTQYF. CDR3 sequence (DNA): TGCGCCAGCAGCTTGGCCAATCGGGGGGTAAGCACAGATACGCAGTATTTT. This chain links TRBV5-1 with TRBJ2-3; 7 nucleotides match TRBD2. The CDR3 is 17 amino acids. Germline V CDR1 and CDR2: SGHRS, YFSETQ. V was pared by 0 bases and J by 0 bases, with 7 bases of the junction left unmatched.

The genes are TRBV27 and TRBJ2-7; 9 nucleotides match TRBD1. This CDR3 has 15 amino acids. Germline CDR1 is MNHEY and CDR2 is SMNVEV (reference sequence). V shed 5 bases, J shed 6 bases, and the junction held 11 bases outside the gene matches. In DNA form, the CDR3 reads TGTGCCAGCAGTATTACAGGGGGCGCGTCACGCGAGCAGTACTTC. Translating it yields CASSITGGASREQYF.

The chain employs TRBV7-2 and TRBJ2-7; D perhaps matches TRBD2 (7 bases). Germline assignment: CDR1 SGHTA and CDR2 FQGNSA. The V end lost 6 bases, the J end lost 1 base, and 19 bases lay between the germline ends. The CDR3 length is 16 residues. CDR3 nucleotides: TGTGCCAGCAGTCCCCGGGGCGGGGGCGCATCCTACGAGCAGTACTTC. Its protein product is CASSPRGGGASYEQYF. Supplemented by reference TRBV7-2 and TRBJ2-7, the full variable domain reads GAGVSQSPSNKVTEKGKDVELRCDPISGHTALYWYRQSLGQGLEFLIYFQGNSAPDKSGLPSDRFSAERTGGSVSTLTIQRTQQEDSAVYLCASSPRGGGASYEQYFGPGTRLTVT.

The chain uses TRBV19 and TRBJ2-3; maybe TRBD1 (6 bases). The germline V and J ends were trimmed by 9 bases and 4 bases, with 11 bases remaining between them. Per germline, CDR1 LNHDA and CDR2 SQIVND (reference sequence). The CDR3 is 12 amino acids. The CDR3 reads CASEGVADTQYF. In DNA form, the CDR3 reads TGTGCCAGCGAGGGGGTAGCAGATACGCAGTATTTT.

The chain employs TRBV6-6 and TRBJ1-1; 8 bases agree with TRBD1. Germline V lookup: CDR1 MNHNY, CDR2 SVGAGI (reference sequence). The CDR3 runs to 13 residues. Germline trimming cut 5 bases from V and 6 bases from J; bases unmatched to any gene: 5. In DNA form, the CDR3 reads TGTGCCAGCAGTGACAGGGGAATCCCTGAAGCTTTCTTT. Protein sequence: CASSDRGIPEAFF.